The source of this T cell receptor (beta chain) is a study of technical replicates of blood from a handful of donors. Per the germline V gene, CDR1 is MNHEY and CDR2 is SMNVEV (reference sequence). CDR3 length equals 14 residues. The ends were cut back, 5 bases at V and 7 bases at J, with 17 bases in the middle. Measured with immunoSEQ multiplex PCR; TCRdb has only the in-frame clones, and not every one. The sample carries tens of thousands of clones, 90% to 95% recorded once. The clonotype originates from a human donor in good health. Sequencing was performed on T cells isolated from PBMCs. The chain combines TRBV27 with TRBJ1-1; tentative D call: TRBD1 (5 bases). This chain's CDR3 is CASSTTGVSIEAFF. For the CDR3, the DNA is TGTGCCAGCAGTACCACAGGAGTATCAATTGAAGCTTTCTTT.